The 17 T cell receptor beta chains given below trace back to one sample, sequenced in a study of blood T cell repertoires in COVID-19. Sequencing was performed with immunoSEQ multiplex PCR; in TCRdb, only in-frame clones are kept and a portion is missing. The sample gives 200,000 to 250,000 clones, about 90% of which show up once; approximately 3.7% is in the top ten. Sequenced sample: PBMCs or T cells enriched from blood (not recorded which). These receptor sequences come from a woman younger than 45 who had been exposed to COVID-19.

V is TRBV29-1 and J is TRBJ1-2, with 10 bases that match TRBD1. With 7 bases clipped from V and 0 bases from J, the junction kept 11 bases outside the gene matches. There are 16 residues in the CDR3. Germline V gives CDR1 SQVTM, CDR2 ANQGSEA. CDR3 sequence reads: CSAFRDRGDSNYGYTF. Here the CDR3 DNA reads TGCAGCGCATTCCGGGACAGGGGAGACTCTAACTATGGCTACACCTTC.

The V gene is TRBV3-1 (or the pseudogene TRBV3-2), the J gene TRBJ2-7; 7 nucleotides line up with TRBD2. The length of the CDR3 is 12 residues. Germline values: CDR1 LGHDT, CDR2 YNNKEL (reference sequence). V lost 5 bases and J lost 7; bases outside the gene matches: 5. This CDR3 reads CASSEAGSEQYF. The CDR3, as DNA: TGTGCCAGCAGCGAAGCGGGGTCAGAGCAGTACTTC.

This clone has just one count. CDR3 DNA sequence: TGTGCCAGCAGCCCGGGACAGGGTTCCTACGAGCAGTACTTC. This encodes CASSPGQGSYEQYF. The rearrangement joins TRBV3-1 (or the pseudogene TRBV3-2) to TRBJ2-7, with 9 bases aligning to TRBD1. V gave up 4 bases and J gave up 1 base; unmatched junction bases: 2. The CDR3 loop spans 14 amino acids. Germline CDR1 and CDR2: LGHDT and YNNKEL (reference sequence).

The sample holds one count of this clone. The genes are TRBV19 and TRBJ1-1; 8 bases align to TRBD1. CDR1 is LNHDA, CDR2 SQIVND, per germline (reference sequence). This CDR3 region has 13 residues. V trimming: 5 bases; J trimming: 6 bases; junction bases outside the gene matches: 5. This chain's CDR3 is CASSYPGGPEAFF. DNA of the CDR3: TGTGCCAGTAGTTACCCAGGGGGCCCTGAAGCTTTCTTT.

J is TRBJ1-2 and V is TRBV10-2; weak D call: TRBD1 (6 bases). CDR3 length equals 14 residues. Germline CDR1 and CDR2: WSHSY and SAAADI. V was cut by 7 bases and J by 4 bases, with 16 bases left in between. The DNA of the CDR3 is TGCGCCAGCACCGAGGGAGGGGGATTCTATGGCTACACCTTC. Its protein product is CASTEGGGFYGYTF.

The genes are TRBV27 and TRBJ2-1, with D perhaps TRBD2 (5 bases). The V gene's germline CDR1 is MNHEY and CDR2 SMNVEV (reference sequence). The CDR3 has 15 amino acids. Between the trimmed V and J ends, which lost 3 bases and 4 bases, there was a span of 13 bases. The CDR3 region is CASSFVSGTYNEQFF. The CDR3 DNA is TGTGCCAGCAGTTTCGTGTCGGGAACGTACAATGAGCAGTTCTTC.

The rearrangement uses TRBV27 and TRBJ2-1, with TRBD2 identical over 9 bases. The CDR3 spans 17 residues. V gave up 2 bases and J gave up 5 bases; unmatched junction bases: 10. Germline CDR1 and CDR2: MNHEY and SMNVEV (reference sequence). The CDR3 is CASSLRIAGASHNEQFF. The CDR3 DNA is TGTGCCAGCAGTTTACGAATAGCGGGAGCCTCTCACAATGAGCAGTTCTTC.

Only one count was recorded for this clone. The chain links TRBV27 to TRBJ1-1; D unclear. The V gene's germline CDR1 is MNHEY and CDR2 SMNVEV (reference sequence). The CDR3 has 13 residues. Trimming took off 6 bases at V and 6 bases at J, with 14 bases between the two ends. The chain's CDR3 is CASSQTYPAEAFF. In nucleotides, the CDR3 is TGTGCCAGCAGCCAAACTTATCCTGCTGAAGCTTTCTTT.

The CDR3 loop is CASSLYASGSSIEQFF. Here the CDR3 DNA reads TGTGCCAGCAGCTTATATGCTAGCGGGTCGTCTATAGAGCAGTTCTTC. The gene calls are TRBV7-2 and TRBJ2-1; 8 bases are shared with TRBD2. V trimming: 2 bases; J trimming: 10 bases; junction bases outside the gene matches: 13. CDR1 and CDR2 from the germline V gene are SGHTA and FQGNSA. This CDR3 is 16 amino acids long.

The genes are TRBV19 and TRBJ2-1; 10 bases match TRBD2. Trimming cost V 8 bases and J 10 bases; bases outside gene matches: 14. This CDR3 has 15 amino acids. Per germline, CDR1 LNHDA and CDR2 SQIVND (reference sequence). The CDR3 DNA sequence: TGTGCCAGTCTCCCAGCGGGAGGGCCGGGGCGAGAGCAGTTCTTC. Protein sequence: CASLPAGGPGREQFF.

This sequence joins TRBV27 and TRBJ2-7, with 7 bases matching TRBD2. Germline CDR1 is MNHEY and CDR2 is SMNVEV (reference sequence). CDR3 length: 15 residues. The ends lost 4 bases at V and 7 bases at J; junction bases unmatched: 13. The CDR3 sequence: CASSYIGRTSGEQYF. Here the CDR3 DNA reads TGTGCCAGCAGTTATATCGGGAGGACCTCGGGGGAGCAGTACTTC.

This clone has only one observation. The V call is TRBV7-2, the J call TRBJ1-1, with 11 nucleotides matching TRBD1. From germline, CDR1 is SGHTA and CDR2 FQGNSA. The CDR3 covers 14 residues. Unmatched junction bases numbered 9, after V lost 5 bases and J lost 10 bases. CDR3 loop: CASSAVRTGGLAFF. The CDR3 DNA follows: TGTGCCAGCAGCGCCGTGAGGACAGGGGGCTTAGCTTTCTTT. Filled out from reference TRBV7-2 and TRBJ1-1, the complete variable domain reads GAGVSQSPSNKVTEKGKDVELRCDPISGHTALYWYRQSLGQGLEFLIYFQGNSAPDKSGLPSDRFSAERTGGSVSTLTIQRTQQEDSAVYLCASSAVRTGGLAFFGQGTRLTVV.

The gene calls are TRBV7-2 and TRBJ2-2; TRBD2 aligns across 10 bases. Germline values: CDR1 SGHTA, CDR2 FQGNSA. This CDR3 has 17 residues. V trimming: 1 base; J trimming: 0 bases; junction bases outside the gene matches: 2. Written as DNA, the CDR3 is TGTGCCAGCAGCTTAGTCCTAGCGGGAGCGAACACCGGGGAGCTGTTTTTT. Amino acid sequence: CASSLVLAGANTGELFF.

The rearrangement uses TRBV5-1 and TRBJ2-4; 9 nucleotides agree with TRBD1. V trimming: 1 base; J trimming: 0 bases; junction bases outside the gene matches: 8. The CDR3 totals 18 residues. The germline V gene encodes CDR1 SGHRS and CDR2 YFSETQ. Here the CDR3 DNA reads TGCGCCAGCAGCTTGTCGGGACAGGGTACGTTAGCCAAAAACATTCAGTACTTC. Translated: CASSLSGQGTLAKNIQYF.

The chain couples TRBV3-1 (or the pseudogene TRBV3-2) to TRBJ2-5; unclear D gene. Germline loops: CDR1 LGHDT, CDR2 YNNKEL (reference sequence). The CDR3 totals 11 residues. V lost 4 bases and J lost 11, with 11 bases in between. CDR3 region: CASSLQVVQYF. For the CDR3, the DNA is TGTGCCAGCAGCCTGCAGGTAGTACAGTACTTC.

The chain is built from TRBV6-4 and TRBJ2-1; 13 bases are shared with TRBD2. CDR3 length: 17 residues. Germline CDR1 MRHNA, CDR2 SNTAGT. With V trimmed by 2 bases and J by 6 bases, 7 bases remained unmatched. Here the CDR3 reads CASSDAFGLAGVNEQFF. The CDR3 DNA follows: TGTGCCAGCAGTGACGCCTTTGGACTAGCGGGAGTCAATGAGCAGTTCTTC.

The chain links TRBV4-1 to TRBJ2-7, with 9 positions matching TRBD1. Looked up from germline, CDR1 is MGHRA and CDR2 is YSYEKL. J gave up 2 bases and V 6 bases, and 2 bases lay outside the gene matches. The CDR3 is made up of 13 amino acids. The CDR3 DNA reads TGCGCCAGCAGGGGGACAGGGACCTACGAGCAGTACTTC. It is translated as CASRGTGTYEQYF.